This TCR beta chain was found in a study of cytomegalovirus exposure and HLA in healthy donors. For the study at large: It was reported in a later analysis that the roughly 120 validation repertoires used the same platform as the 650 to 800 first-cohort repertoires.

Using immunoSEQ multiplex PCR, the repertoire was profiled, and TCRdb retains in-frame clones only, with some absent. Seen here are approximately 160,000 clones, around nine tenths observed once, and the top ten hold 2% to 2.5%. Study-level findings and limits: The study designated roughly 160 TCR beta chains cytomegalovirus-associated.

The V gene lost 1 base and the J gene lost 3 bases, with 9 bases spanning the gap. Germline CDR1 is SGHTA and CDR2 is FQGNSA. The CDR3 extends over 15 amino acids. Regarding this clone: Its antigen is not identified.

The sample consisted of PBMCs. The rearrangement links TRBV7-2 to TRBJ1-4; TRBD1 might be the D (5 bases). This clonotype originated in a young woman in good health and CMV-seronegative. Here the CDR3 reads CASSLGQGSNEKLFF. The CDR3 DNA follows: TGTGCCAGCAGCTTAGGTCAGGGTTCTAATGAAAAACTGTTTTTT. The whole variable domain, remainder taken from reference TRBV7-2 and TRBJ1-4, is GAGVSQSPSNKVTEKGKDVELRCDPISGHTALYWYRQSLGQGLEFLIYFQGNSAPDKSGLPSDRFSAERTGGSVSTLTIQRTQQEDSAVYLCASSLGQGSNEKLFFGSGTQLSVL.